These 18 T cell receptor beta chains originate from one sample sequenced in a study of blood T cell repertoires in COVID-19. The repertoire was sequenced with immunoSEQ multiplex PCR; TCRdb's copy has only in-frame clones and lacks some. The sample lists 200,000 to 250,000 clones; around 80% were seen once. Sequenced material: PBMCs or T cells enriched from blood (not recorded which). The receptor source for this set is a man between 60 and 70 years old who had recovered from COVID-19.

The rearrangement uses TRBV18 and TRBJ1-1; D gene ambiguous. The germline V gene encodes CDR1 KGHSH and CDR2 LQKENI. V dropped 6 bases and J dropped 4 bases, with 15 bases sitting between them. This CDR3 is 14 amino acids long. The CDR3 reads CASSPDIMGTEAFF. DNA of the CDR3: TGTGCCAGCTCTCCCGACATAATGGGCACTGAAGCTTTCTTT.

This chain connects TRBV7-2 to TRBJ1-2; D call uncertain. The V end lost 5 bases, the J end lost 4 bases, and 14 bases lay between the germline ends. The CDR3 spans 14 residues. Germline V CDR1 and CDR2: SGHTA, FQGNSA. CDR3 sequence: CASSPPSQAYGYTF. The CDR3 nucleotides are TGTGCCAGCAGCCCTCCGTCGCAGGCCTATGGCTACACCTTC.

This clone was found once. The CDR3 reads CASSQETGANGYTF. The DNA for the CDR3 is TGTGCCAGCAGCCAAGAGACGGGAGCGAATGGCTACACCTTC. The J gene is TRBJ1-2, the V gene TRBV3-1 (or the pseudogene TRBV3-2), with D hard to call. Looked up from germline, CDR1 is LGHDT and CDR2 is YNNKEL (reference sequence). This CDR3 region has 14 residues. With 0 bases removed from V and 6 bases from J, the gap between germline ends came to 11 bases.

V is TRBV18 and J is TRBJ1-2; no clear D. Deletions cut 1 base from V and 3 bases from J, with 6 bases between. The CDR3 sequence is 13 residues long. Germline CDR1 and CDR2: KGHSH and LQKENI. In DNA form, the CDR3 reads TGTGCCAGCTCACCACGGTCGGACTATGGCTACACCTTC. Its protein product is CASSPRSDYGYTF.

V gene TRBV5-4 combines with J gene TRBJ1-1, with TRBD1 as a possible D gene (5 bases). CDR1 SGHNT and CDR2 YYREEE come from the germline V gene (reference sequence). CDR3 size: 17 residues. V lost 3 bases, J lost 7 bases, and 25 bases lay in between. The CDR3 DNA reads TGTGCCAGCAGCTCCATCCGGGGGGAGGGTTTCAAGGGTGAAGCTTTCTTT. Its translation: CASSSIRGEGFKGEAFF.

This clone was detected once. The V call is TRBV6-1, the J call TRBJ2-7; perhaps TRBD1 as D (6 bases). Trimming removed 0 bases from V and 3 bases from J, with 30 bases in between. The CDR3 totals 21 residues. Germline V gene lookup returns CDR1 MNHNS and CDR2 SASEGT. CDR3 sequence (DNA): TGTGCCAGCAGTGAAGCCGTGGACGGACAGTGGCCGAACGAGACGCGCTACGAGCAGTACTTC. This codes for CASSEAVDGQWPNETRYEQYF.

The chain couples TRBV6-5 to TRBJ1-1, with 7 bases that match TRBD1. The trim removed 6 bases at V and 5 bases at J, leaving 6 bases unmatched. This CDR3 is 13 amino acids long. The germline V gene encodes CDR1 MNHEY and CDR2 SVGAGI. CDR3 sequence reads: CASRLQGWTEAFF. The CDR3 DNA reads TGTGCCAGCAGGTTACAGGGGTGGACTGAAGCTTTCTTT.

This chain connects TRBV4-3 to TRBJ1-3; possibly TRBD1 for D (6 bases). The CDR3 runs to 16 residues. Per germline, CDR1 LGHNA and CDR2 YSLEER. Trimming pared 0 bases from V and 3 bases from J, leaving 12 bases between. The CDR3, as DNA: TGCGCCAGCAGCCAAGACCCGACAGGTATTGGAAACACCATATATTTT. This gives the protein CASSQDPTGIGNTIYF.

The chain is built from TRBV19 and TRBJ1-1; no clear D gene. The CDR3 has 13 residues. V was cut by 2 bases and J by 5 bases, with 9 bases left in between. CDR1 and CDR2 from the germline V gene are LNHDA and SQIVND (reference sequence). CDR3 nucleotides: TGTGCCAGTAGTATACTCCCGAGGACTGAAGCTTTCTTT. This gives the protein CASSILPRTEAFF.

This chain uses TRBV2 with TRBJ1-3; no reliable D call. Between the trimmed V and J ends, which lost 0 bases and 8 bases, there was a span of 14 bases. Germline V gene data show CDR1 as SNHLY and CDR2 as FYNNEI. CDR3 length: 15 amino acids. The CDR3 nucleotides are TGTGCCAGCAGTGAAGCAAATCGCTACCAGGACACCATATATTTT. Its translation: CASSEANRYQDTIYF.

This chain links TRBV4-2 with TRBJ1-6, with 8 bases matching TRBD1. The CDR3 length is 15 residues. In germline, CDR1 is LGHNA, CDR2 YNFKEQ. V was clipped by 4 bases and J by 9 bases; unmatched bases: 8. CDR3 sequence (DNA): TGTGCCAGCAGCCCCCTGACAGGGGAGGGTTCACCCCTCCACTTT. Protein: CASSPLTGEGSPLHF.

This clone has only one observation. CDR3 DNA sequence: TGTGCCAGCAGCTTAAGGGCCGCGGGGGGGCGGAGAGAGACCCAGTACTTC. Its protein product is CASSLRAAGGRRETQYF. The rearrangement uses TRBV7-2 and TRBJ2-5, with 9 bases identical to TRBD2. Trimming removed 2 bases from V and 4 bases from J; junction bases left unmatched: 11. There are 17 residues in the CDR3. The germline gives CDR1 SGHTA, CDR2 FQGNSA.

V is TRBV5-1 and J is TRBJ2-3; the D gene is possibly TRBD2 (5 bases). CDR1 and CDR2 (germline): SGHRS, YFSETQ. CDR3 length: 13 amino acids. V was shortened by 7 bases and J by 4 bases, with 13 bases between the two germline ends. CDR3 nucleotide sequence: TGCGCCAGCCGTCGGAAGGAGGCAGATACGCAGTATTTT. This translates into CASRRKEADTQYF.

V usage is TRBV19 and J usage is TRBJ1-2; a possible D gene is TRBD1 (6 bases). CDR3 size: 13 residues. Germline assignment: CDR1 LNHDA and CDR2 SQIVND (reference sequence). Trimming pared 3 bases from V and 3 bases from J, leaving 8 bases between. The CDR3 DNA follows: TGTGCCAGTAGTATGTCAGGGGACTATGGCTACACCTTC. It is translated as CASSMSGDYGYTF.

This clone has just a few counts. V and J are TRBV2 and TRBJ1-1; D is possibly TRBD1 (6 bases). The V end lost 6 bases, the J end lost 7 bases, and 15 bases lay between the germline ends. In germline, CDR1 is SNHLY, CDR2 FYNNEI. This CDR3 has 13 residues. The CDR3 DNA reads as TGTGCCAGCAGGGCACAGGGATTTGGTGAAGCTTTCTTT. Its translation is CASRAQGFGEAFF.

The rearrangement uses TRBV19 and TRBJ2-5; 11 positions match TRBD1. V was clipped by 3 bases and J by 2 bases; unmatched bases: 2. The CDR3 is 15 residues long. Germline V CDR1 and CDR2: LNHDA, SQIVND (reference sequence). The CDR3, as DNA: TGTGCCAGTAGTATGGGACAGGGGGGTCAAGAGACCCAGTACTTC. It yields the protein CASSMGQGGQETQYF.

The CDR3 sequence is CASSWKPGQGLTEAFF. For the CDR3, the DNA is TGCGCCAGCAGCTGGAAACCGGGACAGGGATTAACTGAAGCTTTCTTT. The genes are TRBV5-1 and TRBJ1-1, with 9 bases aligning to TRBD1. V shed 3 bases, J shed 5 bases, and the junction held 11 bases outside the gene matches. The CDR3 has 16 amino acids. CDR1 SGHRS and CDR2 YFSETQ come from the germline V gene.

V and J are TRBV18 and TRBJ1-5; TRBD1 matches 8 bases. Losses at the gene ends were 2 bases for V and 4 bases for J; bases not matched to a gene: 4. The CDR3 length is 15 residues. Germline CDR1 reads KGHSH; CDR2 reads LQKENI. The DNA of the CDR3 is TGTGCCAGCTCACCATCAGGGGGCCCTAATCAGCCCCAGCATTTT. Translation: CASSPSGGPNQPQHF.